This T cell receptor beta chain was sequenced for a study of PD-L1 blockade in urothelial cancer. Study details: After treatment start, blood was analyzed at 3 weeks (second dose) and at 6 weeks. There were a median of about 150,000 T cells in blood samples. Study findings and constraints: Better progression-free and overall survival followed lower pretreatment blood clonality.

Germline lookup yields CDR1 SGHTA and CDR2 FQGNSA. The CDR3 runs 15 residues. V was trimmed by 4 bases and J by 0 bases, leaving 12 bases between them. Clones were read by immunoSEQ multiplex PCR, and TCRdb kept only the in-frame ones, dropping some. The repertoire includes 45,000 to 50,000 clones, more than 70% of them detected once, and about 4.2% sits in the top ten. A note on this clone: Its antigen is unidentified.

The clonotype comes from an elderly man with urothelial cancer. This specimen was PBMCs, taken around atezolizumab (anti-PD-L1) treatment. The gene calls are TRBV7-2 and TRBJ1-1; D remains ambiguous. As DNA, the CDR3 is TGTGCCAGCAGCTCCCCCCGAGATATGAACACTGAAGCTTTCTTT. Its translation: CASSSPRDMNTEAFF.